These T cell receptor beta chains were read from a single sample in a study of blood T cell repertoires in COVID-19. Data came from immunoSEQ multiplex PCR; TCRdb stores just in-frame clones and leaves some out. The table lists 300,000 to 400,000 clones, roughly 89% of them singletons. The specimen was PBMCs or T cells enriched from blood (not recorded which). The receptors originated from a man aged 55 to 69 who had recovered from COVID-19. Each CDR3 is given with its conserved first and last residue. A D gene is named only where the DNA matches it firmly. For some rows the clone size is stated as once, few or many, or as a class when expanded; others skip it.

v_call: TRBV6-5; d_call: TRBD2; clone_size: once; j_call: TRBJ2-5; cdr3_nt: TGTGCCAGCAGTAGTGGGAGGGGTCAAGAGACCCAGTACTTC; cdr3_aa: CASSSGRGQETQYF
v_call: TRBV5-1; d_call: -; clone_size: -; j_call: TRBJ1-2; cdr3_nt: TGCGCCAGCAGCTTGGCACAGGATAACTATGGCTACACCTTC; cdr3_aa: CASSLAQDNYGYTF
v_call: TRBV28; d_call: TRBD1; clone_size: -; j_call: TRBJ1-5; cdr3_nt: TGTGCCAGCAGTTTTAGGGACAGGATCAATCAGCCCCAGCATTTT; cdr3_aa: CASSFRDRINQPQHF
v_call: TRBV4-2; d_call: TRBD2; clone_size: -; j_call: TRBJ2-5; cdr3_nt: TGTGCCAGCAGCCAAGGAGGAAGCGCGGGAGGGATGGGAGAGACCCAGTACTTC; cdr3_aa: CASSQGGSAGGMGETQYF
v_call: TRBV28; d_call: -; clone_size: -; j_call: TRBJ1-1; cdr3_nt: TGTGCCAGCAGTTTACAGGGAGGCACTGAAGCTTTCTTT; cdr3_aa: CASSLQGGTEAFF
v_call: TRBV5-1; d_call: -; clone_size: -; j_call: TRBJ1-1; cdr3_nt: TGCGCCAGCAGGACCCCCTTAGGGGGGAACACTGAAGCTTTCTTT; cdr3_aa: CASRTPLGGNTEAFF
v_call: TRBV2; d_call: TRBD1; clone_size: -; j_call: TRBJ1-5; cdr3_nt: TGTGCCAGCAGTCCAAATACAGGGGTCTACAGTCAGCCCCAGCATTTT; cdr3_aa: CASSPNTGVYSQPQHF
v_call: TRBV18; d_call: TRBD2; clone_size: -; j_call: TRBJ2-5; cdr3_nt: TGTGCCAGCTCACCTTTAGCGGGAGAGGCAGAGACCCAGTACTTC; cdr3_aa: CASSPLAGEAETQYF
v_call: TRBV24-1; d_call: TRBD1; clone_size: few; j_call: TRBJ1-2; cdr3_nt: TGTGCCACCAGTGAGACCGGACAGGCCGCAGTTATTGGCTACACCTTC; cdr3_aa: CATSETGQAAVIGYTF
v_call: TRBV18; d_call: -; clone_size: -; j_call: TRBJ2-3; cdr3_nt: TGTGCCAGCTCAGTTTTACGGTCCAGGGGAAAAGGGGATACGCAGTATTTT; cdr3_aa: CASSVLRSRGKGDTQYF
v_call: TRBV7-2; d_call: TRBD1; clone_size: -; j_call: TRBJ1-2; cdr3_nt: TGTGCCAGCAGCCCAGGACAGGGGTACTATGGCTACACCTTC; cdr3_aa: CASSPGQGYYGYTF
v_call: TRBV18; d_call: TRBD2; clone_size: -; j_call: TRBJ2-7; cdr3_nt: TGTGCCAGCTCACCTCCTAGCGGTAGCTCCTACGAGCAGTACTTC; cdr3_aa: CASSPPSGSSYEQYF
v_call: TRBV28; d_call: TRBD1; clone_size: once; j_call: TRBJ2-7; cdr3_nt: TGTGCCAGCAGTTCTCCGGGACAGGGAACTCATTACGAGCAGTACTTC; cdr3_aa: CASSSPGQGTHYEQYF
v_call: TRBV3-1/TRBV3-2; d_call: -; clone_size: -; j_call: TRBJ2-3; cdr3_nt: TGTGCCAGCAGCCAGGGTCTAGCTGGTGATACGCAGTATTTT; cdr3_aa: CASSQGLAGDTQYF
v_call: TRBV5-1; d_call: -; clone_size: -; j_call: TRBJ1-2; cdr3_nt: TGCGCCAGCAGCTCCGTGATAGGGAGTGACTATGGCTACACCTTC; cdr3_aa: CASSSVIGSDYGYTF
v_call: TRBV5-1; d_call: TRBD1; clone_size: -; j_call: TRBJ1-1; cdr3_nt: TGCGCCAGCAGCTTGGAGGGACAGGCCGGCCTACTGAACACTGAAGCTTTCTTT; cdr3_aa: CASSLEGQAGLLNTEAFF
v_call: TRBV6-4; d_call: -; clone_size: once; j_call: TRBJ1-2; cdr3_nt: TGTGCCAGCAGTGACTCGGGCCTTCTCTATGGCTACACCTTC; cdr3_aa: CASSDSGLLYGYTF
v_call: TRBV24-1; d_call: -; clone_size: -; j_call: TRBJ2-1; cdr3_nt: TGTGCCACCAGTGTCGGGACTCCACCACCCTACAATGAGCAGTTCTTC; cdr3_aa: CATSVGTPPPYNEQFF
v_call: TRBV7-2; d_call: TRBD2; clone_size: -; j_call: TRBJ2-1; cdr3_nt: TGTGCCAGCAGCTTAGTTGCGGGAGGAAATGAGCAGTTCTTC; cdr3_aa: CASSLVAGGNEQFF
v_call: TRBV5-4; d_call: -; clone_size: -; j_call: TRBJ2-7; cdr3_nt: TGTGCCAGCAGCTTCGGACAGCTCTACGAGCAGTACTTC; cdr3_aa: CASSFGQLYEQYF
v_call: TRBV5-5; d_call: -; clone_size: -; j_call: TRBJ1-6; cdr3_nt: TGTGCCAGCAGCCTGGATCCGGGGGGTACACCCCTCCACTTT; cdr3_aa: CASSLDPGGTPLHF
v_call: TRBV6-5; d_call: TRBD2; clone_size: -; j_call: TRBJ2-7; cdr3_nt: TGTGCCAGCAGTTACTCCCTAGCGGGAGCCTACGAGCAGTACTTC; cdr3_aa: CASSYSLAGAYEQYF
v_call: TRBV7-6; d_call: -; clone_size: once; j_call: TRBJ2-1; cdr3_nt: TGTGCCAGCAGCTTAGGTGTGGTCAGTAGCAACAATGAGCAGTTCTTC; cdr3_aa: CASSLGVVSSNNEQFF
v_call: TRBV11-2; d_call: TRBD2; clone_size: -; j_call: TRBJ2-7; cdr3_nt: TGTGCCAGCAGCACGGTGCTAGCGGGAGACGAGCAGTACTTC; cdr3_aa: CASSTVLAGDEQYF
v_call: TRBV28; d_call: -; clone_size: -; j_call: TRBJ2-7; cdr3_nt: TGTGCCACCGAACCGGGACAATCATACGAGCAGTACTTC; cdr3_aa: CATEPGQSYEQYF
v_call: TRBV28; d_call: -; clone_size: -; j_call: TRBJ2-1; cdr3_nt: TGTGCCAGCAGGGTAGGGGGGGGAGGATCCTACAATGAGCAGTTCTTC; cdr3_aa: CASRVGGGGSYNEQFF
v_call: TRBV6-1; d_call: -; clone_size: -; j_call: TRBJ1-4; cdr3_nt: TGTGCCAGCAGTGAACCCCGATCTAGTGGAAAACTGTTTTTT; cdr3_aa: CASSEPRSSGKLFF
v_call: TRBV6-2/TRBV6-3; d_call: -; clone_size: -; j_call: TRBJ2-1; cdr3_nt: TGTGCCAGCAGTTACGTTAGCGGAACTTTCAATGAGCAGTTCTTC; cdr3_aa: CASSYVSGTFNEQFF
v_call: TRBV5-1; d_call: -; clone_size: -; j_call: TRBJ1-3; cdr3_nt: TGCGCCAGCAGCTTAATCCCGGGAGACGAAAACACCATATATTTT; cdr3_aa: CASSLIPGDENTIYF
v_call: TRBV5-1; d_call: TRBD2; clone_size: -; j_call: TRBJ2-3; cdr3_nt: TGCGCCAGCAGCTTGGTACTAGCGGGAGGTGCAGATACGCAGTATTTT; cdr3_aa: CASSLVLAGGADTQYF
v_call: TRBV19; d_call: TRBD2; clone_size: once; j_call: TRBJ2-7; cdr3_nt: TGTGCCAGTAGTGGCGGGAGCTCCCTCCTATCCTACGAGCAGTACTTC; cdr3_aa: CASSGGSSLLSYEQYF
v_call: TRBV30; d_call: -; clone_size: -; j_call: TRBJ1-3; cdr3_nt: TGTGCCCGCTCCGAGACCCGAGGGGGAAACACCATATATTTT; cdr3_aa: CARSETRGGNTIYF
v_call: TRBV4-1; d_call: -; clone_size: -; j_call: TRBJ2-7; cdr3_nt: TGCGCCAGCAGCCAAACAGGGTCAAGCTCCTACGAGCAGTACTTC; cdr3_aa: CASSQTGSSSYEQYF
v_call: TRBV15; d_call: -; clone_size: once; j_call: TRBJ1-4; cdr3_nt: TGTGCCACCAGCAGGGACAGTAATGAAAAACTGTTTTTT; cdr3_aa: CATSRDSNEKLFF
v_call: TRBV5-1; d_call: TRBD1; clone_size: -; j_call: TRBJ1-2; cdr3_nt: TGCGCCAGCAGCCAAGTGACAGGGGCGGATGATGGCTACACCTTC; cdr3_aa: CASSQVTGADDGYTF
v_call: TRBV3-1/TRBV3-2; d_call: TRBD1; clone_size: -; j_call: TRBJ1-5; cdr3_nt: TGTGCCAGCAGCCGATGGACAGGGGATCAGCCCCAGCATTTT; cdr3_aa: CASSRWTGDQPQHF
v_call: TRBV3-1/TRBV3-2; d_call: -; clone_size: once; j_call: TRBJ2-7; cdr3_nt: TGTGCCAGCAGTCTATTAGATGTCGGCGAGCAGTACTTC; cdr3_aa: CASSLLDVGEQYF
v_call: TRBV6-5; d_call: TRBD1; clone_size: -; j_call: TRBJ2-7; cdr3_nt: TGTGCCAGCAGACAGGGGCCCTACGAGCAGTACTTC; cdr3_aa: CASRQGPYEQYF
v_call: TRBV2; d_call: -; clone_size: -; j_call: TRBJ2-2; cdr3_nt: TGTGCCAGTAACAGGGAGAACACCGGGGAGCTGTTTTTT; cdr3_aa: CASNRENTGELFF
v_call: TRBV19; d_call: TRBD1; clone_size: -; j_call: TRBJ2-5; cdr3_nt: TGTGCCAGTAGAAAGGGACAGGGGGCAACCGAGACCCAGTACTTC; cdr3_aa: CASRKGQGATETQYF
v_call: TRBV5-5; d_call: TRBD2; clone_size: -; j_call: TRBJ2-7; cdr3_nt: TGTGCCAGCAGCCATACCGGGACTAGCGGTTACGAGCAGTACTTC; cdr3_aa: CASSHTGTSGYEQYF
v_call: TRBV6-5; d_call: TRBD1; clone_size: -; j_call: TRBJ1-1; cdr3_nt: TGTGCCAGCAGTTCTCCGGGACAGGGGAACACTGAAGCTTTCTTT; cdr3_aa: CASSSPGQGNTEAFF
v_call: TRBV9; d_call: TRBD2; clone_size: -; j_call: TRBJ2-5; cdr3_nt: TGTGCCAGCAGCGTAGGGACTAGCGGGAGTCTGGAGACCCAGTACTTC; cdr3_aa: CASSVGTSGSLETQYF
v_call: TRBV5-8; d_call: TRBD1; clone_size: -; j_call: TRBJ2-3; cdr3_nt: TGTGCCAGCAGCTGGACAGGGGATCCAGATACGCAGTATTTT; cdr3_aa: CASSWTGDPDTQYF
v_call: TRBV12-3/TRBV12-4; d_call: -; clone_size: -; j_call: TRBJ1-4; cdr3_nt: TGTGCCAGCAGTTTTCTAATGGAAAAACTGTTTTTT; cdr3_aa: CASSFLMEKLFF
v_call: TRBV6-5; d_call: -; clone_size: -; j_call: TRBJ1-2; cdr3_nt: TGTGCCAGCACCCCCAGTATTAACTATGGCTACACCTTC; cdr3_aa: CASTPSINYGYTF
v_call: TRBV28; d_call: -; clone_size: -; j_call: TRBJ2-7; cdr3_nt: TGTGCCAGCAGTTTACCAACACGTTTCTCCTACGAGCAGTACTTC; cdr3_aa: CASSLPTRFSYEQYF
v_call: TRBV11-2; d_call: TRBD1; clone_size: -; j_call: TRBJ2-7; cdr3_nt: TGTGCCAGCAGCCCCAGCAGGGGGCGTGAAGAGCAGTACTTC; cdr3_aa: CASSPSRGREEQYF
v_call: TRBV9; d_call: TRBD1; clone_size: -; j_call: TRBJ1-3; cdr3_nt: TGTGCCAGCAGCTTCCGAGAACAGGGGGCGCGGGGAAACACCATATATTTT; cdr3_aa: CASSFREQGARGNTIYF
v_call: TRBV2; d_call: TRBD1; clone_size: few; j_call: TRBJ1-6; cdr3_nt: TGTGCCAGCAGGGGGACAGCTAGTTCACCCCTCCACTTT; cdr3_aa: CASRGTASSPLHF